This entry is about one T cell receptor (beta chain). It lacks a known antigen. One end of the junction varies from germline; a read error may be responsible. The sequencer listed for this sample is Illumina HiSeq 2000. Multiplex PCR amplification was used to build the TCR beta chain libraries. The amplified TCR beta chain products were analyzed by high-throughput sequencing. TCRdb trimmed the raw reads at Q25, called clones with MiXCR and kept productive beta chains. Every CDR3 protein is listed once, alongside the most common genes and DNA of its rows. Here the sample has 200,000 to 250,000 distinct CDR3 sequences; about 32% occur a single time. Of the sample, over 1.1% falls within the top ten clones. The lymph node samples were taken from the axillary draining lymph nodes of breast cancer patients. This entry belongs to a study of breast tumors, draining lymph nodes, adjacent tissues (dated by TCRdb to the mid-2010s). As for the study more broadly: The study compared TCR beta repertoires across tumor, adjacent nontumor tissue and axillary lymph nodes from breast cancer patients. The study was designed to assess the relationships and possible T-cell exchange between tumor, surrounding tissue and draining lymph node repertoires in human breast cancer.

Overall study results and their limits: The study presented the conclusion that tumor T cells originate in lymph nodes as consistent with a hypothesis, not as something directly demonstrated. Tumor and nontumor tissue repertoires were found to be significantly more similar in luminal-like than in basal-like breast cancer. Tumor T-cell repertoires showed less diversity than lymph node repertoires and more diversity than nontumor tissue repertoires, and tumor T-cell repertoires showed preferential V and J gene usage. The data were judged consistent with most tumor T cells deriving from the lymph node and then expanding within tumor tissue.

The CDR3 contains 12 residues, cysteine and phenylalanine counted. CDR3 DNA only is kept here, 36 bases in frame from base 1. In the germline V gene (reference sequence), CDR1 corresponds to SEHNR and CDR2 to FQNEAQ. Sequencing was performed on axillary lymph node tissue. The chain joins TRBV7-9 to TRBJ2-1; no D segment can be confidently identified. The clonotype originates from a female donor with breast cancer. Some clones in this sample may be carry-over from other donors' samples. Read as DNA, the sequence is TGTGCCGCCCAACTTAGTTACAATGGGCAGTTCTTC. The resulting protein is CAAQLSYNGQFF.